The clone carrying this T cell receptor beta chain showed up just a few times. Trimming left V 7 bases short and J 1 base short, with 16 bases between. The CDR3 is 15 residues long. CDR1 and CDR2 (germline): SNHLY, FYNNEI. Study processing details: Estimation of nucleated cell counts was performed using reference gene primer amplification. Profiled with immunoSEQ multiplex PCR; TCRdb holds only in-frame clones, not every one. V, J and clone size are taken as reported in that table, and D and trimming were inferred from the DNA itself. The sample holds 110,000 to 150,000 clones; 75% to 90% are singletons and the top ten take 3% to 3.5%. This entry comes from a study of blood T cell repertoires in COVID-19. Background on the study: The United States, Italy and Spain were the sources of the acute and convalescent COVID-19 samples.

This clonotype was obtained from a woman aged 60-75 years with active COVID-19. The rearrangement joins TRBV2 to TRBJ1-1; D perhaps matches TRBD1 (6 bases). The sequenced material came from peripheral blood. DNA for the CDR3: TGTGCCAGCATACTACAGGGTTTAGGGAACACTGAAGCTTTCTTT. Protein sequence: CASILQGLGNTEAFF. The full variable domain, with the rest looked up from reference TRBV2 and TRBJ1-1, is EPEVTQTPSHQVTQMGQEVILRCVPISNHLYFYWYRQILGQKVEFLVSFYNNEISEKSEIFDDQFSVERPDGSNFTLKIRSTKLEDSAMYFCASILQGLGNTEAFFGQGTRLTVV.